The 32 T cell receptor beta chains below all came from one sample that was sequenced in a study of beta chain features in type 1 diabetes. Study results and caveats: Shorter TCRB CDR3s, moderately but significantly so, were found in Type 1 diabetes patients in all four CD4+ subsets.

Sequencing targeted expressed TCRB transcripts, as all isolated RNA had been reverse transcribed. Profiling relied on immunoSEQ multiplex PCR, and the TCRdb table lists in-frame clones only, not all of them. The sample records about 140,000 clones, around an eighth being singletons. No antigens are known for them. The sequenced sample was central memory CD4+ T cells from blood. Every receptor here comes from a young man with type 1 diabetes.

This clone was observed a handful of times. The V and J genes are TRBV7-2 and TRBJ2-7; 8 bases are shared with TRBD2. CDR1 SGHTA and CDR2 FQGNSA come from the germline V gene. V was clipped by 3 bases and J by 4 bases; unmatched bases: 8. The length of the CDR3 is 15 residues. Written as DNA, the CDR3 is TGTGCCAGCAGCTTGGAGGAAGCGGGGGTGTACGAGCAGTACTTC. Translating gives CASSLEEAGVYEQYF.

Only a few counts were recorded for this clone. CDR3: CASSSTVLAKNIQYF. The CDR3 nucleotides read TGTGCCAGCAGCTCGACAGTTCTAGCCAAAAACATTCAGTACTTC. The V gene is TRBV13, the J gene TRBJ2-4; perhaps TRBD1 as D (5 bases). Germline lookup yields CDR1 PRHDT and CDR2 FYEKMQ (reference sequence). The CDR3 extends over 15 amino acids. The germline V and J ends were trimmed by 4 bases and 0 bases, with 10 bases remaining between them.

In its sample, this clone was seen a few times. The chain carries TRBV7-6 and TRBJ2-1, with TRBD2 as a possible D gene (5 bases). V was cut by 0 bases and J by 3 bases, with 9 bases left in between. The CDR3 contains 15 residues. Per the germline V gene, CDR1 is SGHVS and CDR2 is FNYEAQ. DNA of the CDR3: TGTGCCAGCAGCTTAGCGGATGGACTCTACAATGAGCAGTTCTTC. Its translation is CASSLADGLYNEQFF.

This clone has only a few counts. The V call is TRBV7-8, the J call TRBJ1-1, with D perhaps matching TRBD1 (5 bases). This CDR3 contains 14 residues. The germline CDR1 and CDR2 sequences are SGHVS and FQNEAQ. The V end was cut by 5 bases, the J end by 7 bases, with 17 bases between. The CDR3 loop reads CASSQRRDRVEAFF. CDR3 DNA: TGTGCCAGCAGCCAACGCCGGGACCGCGTTGAAGCTTTCTTT.

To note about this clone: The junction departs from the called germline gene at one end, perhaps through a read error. The CDR3 DNA reads TGTGCTAGTTGTTTGGTTACAGCCGGGAGAGCTAACTATGGCTACACCTTC. This sequence encodes CASCLVTAGRANYGYTF. The J gene is TRBJ1-2, the V gene TRBV12-5; D is ambiguous. Germline V lookup: CDR1 LGHNT, CDR2 FRNRAP. This CDR3 is 17 amino acids long. Complete variable domain (other parts from reference TRBV12-5 and TRBJ1-2): DARVTQTPRHKVTEMGQEVTMRCQPILGHNTVFWYRQTMMQGLELLAYFRNRAPLDDSGMPKDRFSAEMPDATLATLKIQPSEPRDSAVYFCASCLVTAGRANYGYTFGSGTRLTVV.

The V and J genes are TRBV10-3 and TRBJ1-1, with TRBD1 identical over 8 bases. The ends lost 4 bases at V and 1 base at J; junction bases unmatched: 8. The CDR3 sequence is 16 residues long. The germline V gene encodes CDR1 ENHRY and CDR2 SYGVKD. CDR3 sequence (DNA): TGTGCCATCAGTGGACGGACAGGGCAAGGGAACACTGAAGCTTTCTTT. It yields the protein CAISGRTGQGNTEAFF.

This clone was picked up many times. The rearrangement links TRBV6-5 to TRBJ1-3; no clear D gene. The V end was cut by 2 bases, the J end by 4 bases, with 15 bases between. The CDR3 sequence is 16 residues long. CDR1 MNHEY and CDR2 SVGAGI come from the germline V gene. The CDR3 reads CASSYATSNSGNTIYF. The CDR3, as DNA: TGTGCCAGCAGTTACGCGACATCCAATTCAGGAAACACCATATATTTT.

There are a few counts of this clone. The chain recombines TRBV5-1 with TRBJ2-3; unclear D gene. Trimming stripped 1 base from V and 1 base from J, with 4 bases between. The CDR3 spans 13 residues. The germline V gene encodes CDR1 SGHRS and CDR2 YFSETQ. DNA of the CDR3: TGCGCCAGCAGCTTGCTAGGCACAGATACGCAGTATTTT. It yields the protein CASSLLGTDTQYF.

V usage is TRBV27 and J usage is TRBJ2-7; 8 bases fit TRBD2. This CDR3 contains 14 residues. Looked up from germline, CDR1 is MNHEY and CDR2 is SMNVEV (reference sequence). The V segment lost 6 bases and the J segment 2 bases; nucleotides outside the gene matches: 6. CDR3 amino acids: CASRTPGRAYEQYF. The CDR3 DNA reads TGTGCCAGCAGAACGCCCGGGAGGGCCTACGAGCAGTACTTC.

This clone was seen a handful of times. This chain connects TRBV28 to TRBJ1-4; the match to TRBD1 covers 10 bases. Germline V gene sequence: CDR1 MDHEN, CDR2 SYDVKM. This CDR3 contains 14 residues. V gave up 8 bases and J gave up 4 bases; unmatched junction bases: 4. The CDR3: CASGWTGGNEKLFF. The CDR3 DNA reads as TGTGCCAGCGGTTGGACAGGGGGTAATGAAAAACTGTTTTTT. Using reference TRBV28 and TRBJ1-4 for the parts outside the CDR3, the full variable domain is DVKVTQSSRYLVKRTGEKVFLECVQDMDHENMFWYRQDPGLGLRLIYFSYDVKMKEKGDIPEGYSVSREKKERFSLILESASTNQTSMYLCASGWTGGNEKLFFGSGTQLSVL.

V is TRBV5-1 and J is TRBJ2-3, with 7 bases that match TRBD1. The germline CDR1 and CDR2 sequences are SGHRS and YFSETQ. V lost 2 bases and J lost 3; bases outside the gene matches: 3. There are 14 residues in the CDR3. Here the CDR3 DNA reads TGCGCCAGCAGCTTCCAGGGGGAGACAGATACGCAGTATTTT. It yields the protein CASSFQGETDTQYF.

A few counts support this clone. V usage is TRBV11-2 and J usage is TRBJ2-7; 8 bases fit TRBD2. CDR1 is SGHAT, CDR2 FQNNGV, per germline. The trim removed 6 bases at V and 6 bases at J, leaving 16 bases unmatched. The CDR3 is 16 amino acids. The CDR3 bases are TGTGCCAGCAGTTTTCGGCTTAGCGGGGACTTTATCGAGCAGTACTTC. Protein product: CASSFRLSGDFIEQYF.

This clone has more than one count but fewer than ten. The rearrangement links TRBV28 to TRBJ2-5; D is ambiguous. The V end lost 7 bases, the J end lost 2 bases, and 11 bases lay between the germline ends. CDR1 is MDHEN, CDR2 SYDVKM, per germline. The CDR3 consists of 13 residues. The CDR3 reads CASTYGRQETQYF. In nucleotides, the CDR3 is TGTGCCAGCACCTACGGACGGCAAGAGACCCAGTACTTC.

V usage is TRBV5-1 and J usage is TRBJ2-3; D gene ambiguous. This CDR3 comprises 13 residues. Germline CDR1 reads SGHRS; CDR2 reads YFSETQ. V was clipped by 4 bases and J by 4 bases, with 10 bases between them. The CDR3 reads CASSESTSDTQYF. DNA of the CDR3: TGCGCCAGCAGCGAATCGACCTCAGATACGCAGTATTTT.

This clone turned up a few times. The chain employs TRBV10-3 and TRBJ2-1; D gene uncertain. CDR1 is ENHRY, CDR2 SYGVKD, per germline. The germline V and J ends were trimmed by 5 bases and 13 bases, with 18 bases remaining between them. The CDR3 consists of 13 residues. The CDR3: CAISSGDELLQFF. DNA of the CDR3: TGTGCCATCAGTTCCGGTGATGAGCTATTACAGTTCTTC.

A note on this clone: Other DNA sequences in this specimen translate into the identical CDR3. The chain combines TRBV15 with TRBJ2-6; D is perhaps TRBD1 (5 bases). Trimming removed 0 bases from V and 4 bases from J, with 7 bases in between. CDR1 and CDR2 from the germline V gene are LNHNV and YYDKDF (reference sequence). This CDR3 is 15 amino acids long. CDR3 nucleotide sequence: TGTGCCACCAGCAGAGAAGGGGCGGGGGCCAACGTCCTGACTTTC. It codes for CATSREGAGANVLTF. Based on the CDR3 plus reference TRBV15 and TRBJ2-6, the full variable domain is DAMVIQNPRYQVTQFGKPVTLSCSQTLNHNVMYWYQQKSSQAPKLLFHYYDKDFNNEADTPDNFQSRRPNTSFCFLDIRSPGLGDTAMYLCATSREGAGANVLTFGAGSRLTVL.

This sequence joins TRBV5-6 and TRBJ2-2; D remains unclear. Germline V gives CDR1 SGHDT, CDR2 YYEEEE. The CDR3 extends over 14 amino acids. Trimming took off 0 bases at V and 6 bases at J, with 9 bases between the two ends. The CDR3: CASSLGTRAGELFF. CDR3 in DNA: TGTGCCAGCAGCTTGGGCACACGGGCCGGGGAGCTGTTTTTT. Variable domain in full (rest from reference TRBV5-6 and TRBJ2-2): DAGVTQSPTHLIKTRGQQVTLRCSPKSGHDTVSWYQQALGQGPQFIFQYYEEEERQRGNFPDRFSGHQFPNYSSELNVNALLLGDSALYLCASSLGTRAGELFFGEGSRLTVL.

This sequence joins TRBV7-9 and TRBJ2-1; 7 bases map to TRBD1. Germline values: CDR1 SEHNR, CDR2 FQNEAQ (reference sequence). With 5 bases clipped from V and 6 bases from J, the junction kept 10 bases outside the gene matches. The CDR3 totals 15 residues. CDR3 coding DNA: TGTGCCAGCAGCACGTCCGGGACAGCTGTCAATGAGCAGTTCTTC. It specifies CASSTSGTAVNEQFF.

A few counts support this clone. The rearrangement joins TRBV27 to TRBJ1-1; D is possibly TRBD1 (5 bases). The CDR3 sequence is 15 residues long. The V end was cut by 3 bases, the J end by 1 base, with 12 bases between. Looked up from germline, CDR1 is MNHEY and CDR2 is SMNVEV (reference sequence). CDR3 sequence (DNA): TGTGCCAGCAGTTTGGCAGGGCATGGGAACACTGAAGCTTTCTTT. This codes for CASSLAGHGNTEAFF.

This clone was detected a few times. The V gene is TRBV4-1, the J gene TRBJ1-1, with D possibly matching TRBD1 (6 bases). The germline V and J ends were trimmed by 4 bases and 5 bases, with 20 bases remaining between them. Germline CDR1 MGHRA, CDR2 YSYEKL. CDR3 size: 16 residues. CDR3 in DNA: TGCGCCAGCAGCCTCATCCTAAGGGGGTTTAGAACTGAAGCTTTCTTT. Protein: CASSLILRGFRTEAFF.

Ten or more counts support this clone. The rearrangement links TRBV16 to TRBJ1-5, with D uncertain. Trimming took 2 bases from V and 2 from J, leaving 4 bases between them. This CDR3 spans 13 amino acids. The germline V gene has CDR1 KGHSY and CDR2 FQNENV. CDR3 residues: CASSQGGNQPQHF. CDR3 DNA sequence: TGTGCCAGCAGCCAAGGGGGCAATCAGCCCCAGCATTTT.

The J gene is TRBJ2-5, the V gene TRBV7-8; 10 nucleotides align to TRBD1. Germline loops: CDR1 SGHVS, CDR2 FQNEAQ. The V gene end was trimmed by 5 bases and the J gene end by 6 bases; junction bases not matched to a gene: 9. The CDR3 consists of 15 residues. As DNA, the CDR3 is TGTGCCAGCAGCACCTCCGGGACAGGGGCACAGACCCAGTACTTC. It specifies CASSTSGTGAQTQYF.

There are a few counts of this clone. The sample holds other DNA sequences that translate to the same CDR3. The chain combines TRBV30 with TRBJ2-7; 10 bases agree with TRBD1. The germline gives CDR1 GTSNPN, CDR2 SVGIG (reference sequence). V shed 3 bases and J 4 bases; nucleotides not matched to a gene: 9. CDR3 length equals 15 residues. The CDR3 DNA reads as TGTGCCTGGAGGAAAAGACAGGGGGCTGCGTACGAGCAGTACTTC. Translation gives CAWRKRQGAAYEQYF.

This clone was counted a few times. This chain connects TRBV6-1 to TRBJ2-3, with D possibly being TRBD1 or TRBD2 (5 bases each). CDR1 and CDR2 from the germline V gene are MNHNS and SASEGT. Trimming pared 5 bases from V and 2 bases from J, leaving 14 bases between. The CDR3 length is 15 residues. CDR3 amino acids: CASSQGRITTDTQYF. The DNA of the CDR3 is TGTGCCAGCAGTCAGGGACGGATTACCACAGATACGCAGTATTTT.

The CDR3 here is CASSLTLGTAVTGELFF. CDR3 coding DNA: TGTGCCAGCAGTCTAACATTGGGGACAGCGGTCACCGGGGAGCTGTTTTTT. This chain connects TRBV28 to TRBJ2-2; the match to TRBD1 covers 7 bases. Germline V gene data show CDR1 as MDHEN and CDR2 as SYDVKM. The CDR3 consists of 17 residues. V was clipped by 5 bases and J by 4 bases; unmatched bases: 13.

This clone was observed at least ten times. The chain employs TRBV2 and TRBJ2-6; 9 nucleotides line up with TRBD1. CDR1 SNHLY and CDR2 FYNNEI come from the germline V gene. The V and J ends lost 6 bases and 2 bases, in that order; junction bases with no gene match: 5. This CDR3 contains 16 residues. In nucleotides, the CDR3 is TGTGCCAGCAGCCCCGGGACAGGGACTGGGGCCAACGTCCTGACTTTC. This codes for CASSPGTGTGANVLTF.

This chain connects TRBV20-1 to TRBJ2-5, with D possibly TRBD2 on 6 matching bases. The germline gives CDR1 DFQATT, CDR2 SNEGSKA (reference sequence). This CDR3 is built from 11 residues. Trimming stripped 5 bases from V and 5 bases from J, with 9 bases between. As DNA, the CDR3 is TGCAGTGCTCCACTAGCCGAGACCCAGTACTTC. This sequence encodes CSAPLAETQYF.

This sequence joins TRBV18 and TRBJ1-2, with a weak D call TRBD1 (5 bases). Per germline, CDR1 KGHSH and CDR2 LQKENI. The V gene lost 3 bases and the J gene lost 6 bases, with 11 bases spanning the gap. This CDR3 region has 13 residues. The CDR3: CASSPPGGNGYTF. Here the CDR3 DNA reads TGTGCCAGCTCACCCCCGGGGGGAAATGGCTACACCTTC.

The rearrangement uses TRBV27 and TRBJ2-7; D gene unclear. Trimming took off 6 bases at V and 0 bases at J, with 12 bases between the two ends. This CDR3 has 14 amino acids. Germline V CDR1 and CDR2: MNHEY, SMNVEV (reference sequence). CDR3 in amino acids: CASRDLHSSYEQYF. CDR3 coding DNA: TGTGCCAGCAGGGACCTACATAGCTCCTACGAGCAGTACTTC.

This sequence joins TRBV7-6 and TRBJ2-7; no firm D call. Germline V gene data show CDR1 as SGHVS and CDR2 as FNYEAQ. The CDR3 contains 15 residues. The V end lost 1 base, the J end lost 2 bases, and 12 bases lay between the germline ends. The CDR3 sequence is CASSLDSGFTYEQYF. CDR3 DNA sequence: TGTGCCAGCAGCTTAGACTCAGGTTTTACCTACGAGCAGTACTTC.

In DNA form, the CDR3 reads TGTGCCAGCAGCGCCATAGGGGGGAACCAAGAGACCCAGTACTTC. Translation gives CASSAIGGNQETQYF. The chain combines TRBV9 with TRBJ2-5; D may match TRBD1 or TRBD2 (6 bases each). This CDR3 region has 15 residues. V gave up 3 bases and J gave up 0 bases, with 12 bases separating them. In germline, CDR1 is SGDLS, CDR2 YYNGEE.

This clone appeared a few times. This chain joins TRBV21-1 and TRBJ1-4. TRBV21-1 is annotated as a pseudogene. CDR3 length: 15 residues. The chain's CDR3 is CASSKALGGNEKLFF. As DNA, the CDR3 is TGTGCCAGCAGCAAAGCGCTCGGGGGTAATGAAAAACTGTTTTTT.